This TCR beta chain was found in a study of cytomegalovirus exposure and HLA in healthy donors. General study points: A classifier reportedly called cytomegalovirus status with high sensitivity and specificity.

Regarding this clone: Its antigen is not known.

PCR primers comprised 60 Vbeta and 13 Jbeta primers. Using immunoSEQ multiplex PCR, the repertoire was profiled, and TCRdb retains in-frame clones only, with some absent. This table has about 160,000 clones, 70% to 80% appearing once. This sequence was found in a woman aged 50 to 65 in good health and CMV-seronegative. The specimen sequenced was PBMCs.

Here the CDR3 reads CASSLYAGEGDTQYF. Written as DNA, the CDR3 is TGCGCCAGCAGCTTGTATGCGGGGGAAGGGGATACGCAGTATTTT. This chain links TRBV5-1 with TRBJ2-3, with TRBD2 matching over 7 bases. The CDR3 runs 15 residues. The germline V gene encodes CDR1 SGHRS and CDR2 YFSETQ. The J segment lost 6 bases and the V segment lost 1 base, leaving 8 bases of the junction unmatched. The variable domain in full, completed from reference TRBV5-1 and TRBJ2-3, reads KAGVTQTPRYLIKTRGQQVTLSCSPISGHRSVSWYQQTPGQGLQFLFEYFSETQRNKGNFPGRFSGRQFSNSRSEMNVSTLELGDSALYLCASSLYAGEGDTQYFGPGTRLTVL.